This T cell receptor (beta chain) was retrieved from a study of post-analysis software for immune sequencing data (dated by TCRdb to the mid-2010s). Study-wide context: Disease courses on record covered relapsing-remitting, secondary progressive and progressive-relapsing multiple sclerosis, though some patients had no subtype annotation. The patient repertoires were compared against around eleven previously published healthy control repertoires obtained from donors aged 6 to 25 years. A subset of samples was prepared in parallel using single-end sample barcoding, then pooled and co-amplified after Illumina adapter ligation.

This clonotype came up a few times. Its recognized antigen is unknown. Within one base of it there is no much larger clone, and no base qualities were kept. TCR beta repertoires were profiled from peripheral blood of approximately 13 young patients with multiple sclerosis to demonstrate the VDJtools post-analysis software. Multiple sclerosis patients were children and adolescents aged about 6 to 17 years. Here is what the overall study found, with its caveats: Significantly higher frequencies in patients than in controls were found for roughly 5 TRBV segments, including TRBV5-6, TRBV5-1 and TRBV20-1. Strong co-clustering of samples prepared in the same batch was shown by direct clustering with F measure, prompting a batch-effect correction. The multiple sclerosis patient group was slightly younger than the control group. Significantly lower normalized Chao1 diversity was found in multiple sclerosis patients than in controls, suggesting substantial peripheral T-cell clonal expansion.

CDR1 SQVTM and CDR2 ANQGSEA are derived from the germline V gene. From cysteine to phenylalanine, the CDR3 is 13 amino acids long. The kept DNA is CDR3 alone, 39 bases in frame from the first base. Trimming removed 2 bases from V and 1 base from J, leaving 8 bases between the germline ends. Library creation used PCR. The sequencer listed for this sample is Illumina HiSeq 2500. To reduce PCR and sequencing biases, unique molecular identifiers were built into the TCR beta cDNA libraries. About 500,000 cDNA molecules were obtained per 1 to 10 million input T cells, so each molecule approximated one T cell. The patient libraries were prepared and sequenced using the same protocol as the earlier healthy control dataset. Samples belonging to the same batch were prepared together, multiplexed and sequenced on a shared HiSeq lane. For the original study's pipeline: Raw barcoded reads were processed with MIGEC, discarding single-read molecular identifier groups before consensus assembly and CDR3 extraction. VDJtools was used for post-analysis of the clonotype tables, with diversity normalized by down-sampling every dataset to the smallest sample size. To correct batch-related cross-sample contamination, repertoire overlap clustering matched CDR3 amino acid sequences but not nucleotide sequences. TCRdb ran its own pipeline on the public reads, namely fastp trimming at Q25 and MiXCR clone calling, and kept in-frame beta chains. Identical CDR3 protein sequences are pooled into one entry, listed with their most common genes and DNA. In this record, the V and J calls reflect TCRdb's handling and not the investigators' own analysis. Present in this sample are roughly 800,000 distinct CDR3 sequences, roughly 58% of which were seen just once. Jointly, the top ten make up 4% to 5.5% of the sample.

The sequence joins TRBV29-1 to TRBJ1-1; no D gene can be assigned with confidence. The TCR originated in a girl between 5 and 17 years old with multiple sclerosis. The sequenced sample was blood. The CDR3 sequence is CSVESHRNTEAFF. In nucleotide form, the sequence is TGCAGCGTTGAATCACACAGGAACACTGAAGCTTTCTTT. Where the CDR3 stops, the reference TRBV29-1 and TRBJ1-1 genes take over; the full variable domain is SAVISQKPSRDICQRGTSLTIQCQVDSQVTMMFWYRQQPGQSLTLIATANQGSEATYESGFVIDKFPISRPNLTFSTLTVSNMSPEDSSIYLCSVESHRNTEAFFGQGTRLTVV.